These T cell receptor beta chains were read from a single sample in a study of cytomegalovirus exposure and HLA in healthy donors. Sequencing used immunoSEQ multiplex PCR; TCRdb keeps in-frame clones, though not all of them. The top ten clones hold less than 2% of a sample with fewer than 200,000 clones, roughly 73% of them seen once. The source material was PBMCs. The source of these receptors is a woman under 40 in good health and CMV-seronegative. Both conserved end residues are part of each CDR3.

TRBV6-1	CASSEATDLSSYNSPLHF
TRBV7-9	CASSQLGMGAFF
TRBV27	CASSLPRRGGPGTDTQYF
TRBV7-3	CASSATSGSLVEQYF
TRBV11-2	CASSLIPGSYEQYF
TRBV2	CASRARGAGTEAFF
TRBV18	CASSPEGNTIYF
TRBV5-6	CASSGGASYEQYF
TRBV11-2	CASSTDRRYGYTF
TRBV30	CAWSSGDSRQPQHF
TRBV6-6	CASRLALGPGNTIYF
TRBV29-1	CSVGTGQGMDYGYTF
TRBV11-2	CASRRRTATNEKLFF
TRBV11-2	CASSSRGLSYEQYF
TRBV2	CASSPGQGRTNSYEQYF
TRBV6-5	CASSYSGGRDTGELFF
TRBV4-1	CASRPPGQVYGYTF
TRBV10-3	CAISDEAVAASYEQYF
TRBV9	CASSLRLAAYNEQFF
TRBV2	CASSVALQETQYF
TRBV11-3	CASSNSGLAGVGTGELFF
TRBV19	CASSMGQSYGYTF
TRBV1	CTSSPGQLFSRVEYEQYF
TRBV7-2	CASSSRGNQPQHF
TRBV19	CASSPGAHLSYEQYF
TRBV7-6	CASSLRPGVTLSNQPQHF
TRBV7-3	CASSLGGPYNEQFF
TRBV27	CASSYLAGDGTDTQYF
TRBV7-2	CASSLHRGSYNEQFF
TRBV5-4	CASSLAGAEFGYTF